A selection of T cell receptor beta chains follows, all from one sample in a study of T cells after posttransplantation cyclophosphamide. Produced via immunoSEQ multiplex PCR; TCRdb's table is partial and in-frame only. In total the sample includes approximately 41,000 clones, none of them seen once. Sequenced input: PBMCs. Receptors were obtained from a man in his forties or fifties in good health, CMV-negative, and a related stem cell transplant donor. Both conserved end residues are part of each CDR3. D genes are given only for firm matches. Expanded clones get a size class; other rows say once, few or many, or leave the size out.

J: TRBJ2-3; D: -; V: TRBV2; size: many; CDR3: CASRSTGSSFDTQYF; DNA: TGTGCCAGCAGGAGCACAGGATCTAGTTTTGATACGCAGTATTTT
J: TRBJ2-1; D: -; V: TRBV21-1; size: many; CDR3: CASSRGTSGRNEQFF; DNA: TGTGCCAGCAGCAGAGGGACTAGCGGGAGGAATGAGCAGTTCTTC
J: TRBJ2-7; D: -; V: TRBV5-1; size: many; CDR3: CASSLEGTTYEQYF; DNA: TGCGCCAGCAGCTTGGAAGGTACTACCTACGAGCAGTACTTC
J: TRBJ1-4; D: TRBD1; V: TRBV15; size: many; CDR3: CATSNGQGHNEKLFF; DNA: TGTGCCACCAGCAATGGACAGGGCCATAATGAAAAACTGTTTTTT
J: TRBJ1-1; D: -; V: TRBV6-1; size: many; CDR3: CASSEVFTGFAEAFF; DNA: TGTGCCAGCAGTGAAGTCTTTACGGGTTTCGCTGAAGCTTTCTTT
J: TRBJ1-2; D: -; V: TRBV18; size: -; CDR3: CASSPTTGYANYGYTF; DNA: TGTGCCAGCTCACCAACTACAGGATACGCGAACTATGGCTACACCTTC
J: TRBJ1-2; D: -; V: TRBV28; size: many; CDR3: CASSFPYGYTF; DNA: TGTGCCAGCAGTTTCCCGTATGGCTACACCTTC
J: TRBJ2-6; D: TRBD1; V: TRBV29-1; size: many; CDR3: CSVGPPGQGAGGANVLTF; DNA: TGCAGCGTTGGGCCCCCGGGACAGGGGGCAGGTGGGGCCAACGTCCTGACTTTC
J: TRBJ2-1; D: TRBD1; V: TRBV7-7; size: many; CDR3: CASSRDRGHPYNEQFF; DNA: TGTGCCAGCAGCAGGGACAGGGGGCATCCCTACAATGAGCAGTTCTTC
J: TRBJ2-2; D: TRBD2; V: TRBV6-1; size: many; CDR3: CASSASGGNTGELFF; DNA: TGTGCCAGCAGTGCCAGCGGGGGGAACACCGGGGAGCTGTTTTTT
J: TRBJ2-2; D: TRBD1; V: TRBV7-2; size: many; CDR3: CASSRGQYTGELFF; DNA: TGTGCCAGCAGCCGGGGACAGTACACCGGGGAGCTGTTTTTT
J: TRBJ2-2; D: TRBD1; V: TRBV4-1; size: many; CDR3: CASSKTTGVNTGELFF; DNA: TGCGCCAGCAGCAAAACGACAGGGGTCAACACCGGGGAGCTGTTTTTT
J: TRBJ2-5; D: TRBD2; V: TRBV5-4; size: few; CDR3: CASSREMSGGQETQYF; DNA: TGTGCCAGCAGCAGGGAGATGAGCGGGGGCCAAGAGACCCAGTACTTC
J: TRBJ1-5; D: -; V: TRBV27; size: many; CDR3: CASSPRQNSNQPQHF; DNA: TGTGCCAGCAGTCCTCGACAGAATAGCAATCAGCCCCAGCATTTT
J: TRBJ1-1; D: -; V: TRBV7-9; size: many; CDR3: CASSFILNTEAFF; DNA: TGTGCCAGCAGCTTCATTTTGAACACTGAAGCTTTCTTT
J: TRBJ2-7; D: TRBD2; V: TRBV19; size: many; CDR3: CASSIRTSGASYEQYF; DNA: TGTGCCAGTAGTATCCGGACTAGCGGGGCCTCCTACGAGCAGTACTTC
J: TRBJ2-7; D: TRBD1; V: TRBV9; size: many; CDR3: CASSVATGGGSEQYF; DNA: TGTGCCAGCAGCGTAGCGACAGGGGGAGGGTCCGAGCAGTACTTC
J: TRBJ2-3; D: TRBD2; V: TRBV5-1; size: -; CDR3: CASSREDPRTDTQYF; DNA: TGCGCCAGCAGCCGGGAGGACCCACGCACAGATACGCAGTACTTT
J: TRBJ2-2; D: TRBD2; V: TRBV5-6; size: many; CDR3: CASSLAARRREGNTGELFF; DNA: TGTGCCAGCAGCTTGGCGGCCCGACGGCGGGAGGGGAACACCGGGGAGCTGTTTTTT
J: TRBJ1-4; D: -; V: TRBV5-1; size: many; CDR3: CASSFGRGAANEKLFF; DNA: TGCGCCAGCAGCTTCGGACGGGGGGCAGCTAATGAAAAACTGTTTTTT
J: TRBJ2-7; D: -; V: TRBV29-1; size: many; CDR3: CSVDGQLTYEQYF; DNA: TGCAGCGTTGATGGCCAATTAACCTACGAGCAGTACTTC
J: TRBJ2-5; D: TRBD1; V: TRBV18; size: many; CDR3: CASSPPRGQGAGETQYF; DNA: TGTGCCAGCTCACCACCTCGGGGACAGGGGGCCGGTGAGACCCAGTACTTC
J: TRBJ2-1; D: TRBD1; V: TRBV27; size: -; CDR3: CASSLGQGFYNEQFF; DNA: TGTGCCAGCAGTTTAGGACAGGGCTTTTACAATGAGCAGTTCTTC
J: TRBJ1-6; D: -; V: TRBV5-5; size: many; CDR3: CASSMDGSGLYNSPLHF; DNA: TGTGCCAGCAGCATGGATGGATCGGGACTATATAATTCACCCCTCCACTTT
J: TRBJ1-3; D: TRBD1; V: TRBV5-1; size: many; CDR3: CASSLGTGASSGNTIYF; DNA: TGCGCCAGCAGCTTGGGGACAGGGGCAAGCTCTGGAAACACCATATATTTT
J: TRBJ2-1; D: TRBD1; V: TRBV13; size: many; CDR3: CASSLEGQGSEQFF; DNA: TGTGCCAGCAGCTTAGAGGGACAGGGGAGCGAGCAGTTCTTC
J: TRBJ1-3; D: TRBD1; V: TRBV19; size: many; CDR3: CARIGQGYSGNTIYF; DNA: TGTGCCAGGATCGGACAGGGTTACTCTGGAAACACCATATATTTT
J: TRBJ2-2; D: TRBD2; V: TRBV27; size: many; CDR3: CASSAPGLAGLVFF; DNA: TGTGCCAGCAGCGCACCGGGACTAGCGGGTCTGGTGTTTTTT
J: TRBJ2-4; D: TRBD2; V: TRBV4-3; size: many; CDR3: CASSQDLLAGGPVDIQYF; DNA: TGCGCCAGCAGCCAAGATCTGCTAGCGGGGGGGCCAGTCGACATTCAGTACTTC
J: TRBJ2-3; D: TRBD2; V: TRBV4-3; size: many; CDR3: CASSPEFGGEVDTQYF; DNA: TGCGCCAGCAGCCCTGAGTTCGGGGGGGAAGTAGATACGCAGTATTTT
J: TRBJ1-1; D: TRBD1; V: TRBV9; size: many; CDR3: CASSNTGTADTEAFF; DNA: TGTGCCAGCAGCAATACCGGGACAGCAGACACTGAAGCTTTCTTT
J: TRBJ2-5; D: -; V: TRBV13; size: few; CDR3: CASSLVQGGYQETQYF; DNA: TGTGCCAGCAGCTTAGTACAGGGGGGGTACCAAGAGACCCAGTACTTC
J: TRBJ2-7; D: -; V: TRBV7-3; size: few; CDR3: CASSLTLGGEQYF; DNA: TGTGCCAGCAGCTTAACGTTGGGGGGCGAGCAGTACTTC